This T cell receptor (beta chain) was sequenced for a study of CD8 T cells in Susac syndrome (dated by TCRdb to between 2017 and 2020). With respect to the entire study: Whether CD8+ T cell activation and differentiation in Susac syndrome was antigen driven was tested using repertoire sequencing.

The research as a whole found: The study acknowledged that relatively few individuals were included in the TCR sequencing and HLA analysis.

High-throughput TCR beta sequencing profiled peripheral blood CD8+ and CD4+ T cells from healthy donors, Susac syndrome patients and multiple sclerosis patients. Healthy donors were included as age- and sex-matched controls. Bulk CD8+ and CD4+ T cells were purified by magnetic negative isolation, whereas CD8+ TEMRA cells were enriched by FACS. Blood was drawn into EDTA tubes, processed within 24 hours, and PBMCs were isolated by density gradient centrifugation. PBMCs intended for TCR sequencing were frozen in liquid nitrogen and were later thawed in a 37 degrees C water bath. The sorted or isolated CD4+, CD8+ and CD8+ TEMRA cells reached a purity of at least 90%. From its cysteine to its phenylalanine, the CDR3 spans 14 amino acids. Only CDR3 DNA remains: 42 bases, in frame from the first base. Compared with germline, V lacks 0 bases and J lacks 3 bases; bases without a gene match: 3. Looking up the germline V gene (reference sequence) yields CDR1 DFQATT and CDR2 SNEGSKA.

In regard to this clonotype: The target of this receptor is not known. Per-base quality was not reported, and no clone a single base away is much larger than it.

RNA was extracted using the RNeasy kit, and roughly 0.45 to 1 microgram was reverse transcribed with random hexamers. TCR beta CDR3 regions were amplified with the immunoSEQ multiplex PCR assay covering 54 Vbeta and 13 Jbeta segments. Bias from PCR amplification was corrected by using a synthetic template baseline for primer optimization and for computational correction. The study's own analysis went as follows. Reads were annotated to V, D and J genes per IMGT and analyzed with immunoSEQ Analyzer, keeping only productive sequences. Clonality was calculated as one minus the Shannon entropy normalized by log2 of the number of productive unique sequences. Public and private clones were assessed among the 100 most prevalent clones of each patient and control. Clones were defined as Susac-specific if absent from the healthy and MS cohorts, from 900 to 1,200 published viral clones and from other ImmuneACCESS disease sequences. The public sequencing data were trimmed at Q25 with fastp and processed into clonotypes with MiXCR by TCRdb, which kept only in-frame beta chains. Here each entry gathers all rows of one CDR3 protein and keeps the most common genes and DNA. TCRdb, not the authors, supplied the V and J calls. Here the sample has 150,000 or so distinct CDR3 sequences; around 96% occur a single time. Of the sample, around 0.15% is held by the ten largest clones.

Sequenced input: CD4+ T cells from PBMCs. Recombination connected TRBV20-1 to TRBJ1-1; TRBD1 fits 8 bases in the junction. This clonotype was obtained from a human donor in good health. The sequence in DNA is TGCAGTGCTAGAGATCGCAGGGGGCACACTGAAGCTTTCTTT. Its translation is CSARDRRGHTEAFF.